Listed here are 18 T cell receptor beta chains from one sample, sequenced in a study of cytotoxic CD8 clonotypes in ibrutinib-treated CLL. Produced via immunoSEQ multiplex PCR; TCRdb's table is partial and in-frame only. The profile covers about 300,000 clones, with around 66% appearing a single time and around 6.6% taken by the ten largest. The starting material was PBMCs, obtained after 36 months of ibrutinib treatment. Receptors were obtained from a human donor with chronic lymphocytic leukemia.

The chain is built from TRBV25-1 and TRBJ1-2; no clear D. Per the germline V gene, CDR1 is MGHDK and CDR2 is SYGVNS. Trimming pared 4 bases from V and 4 bases from J, leaving 10 bases between. This CDR3 comprises 13 residues. This CDR3 reads CASSAELAYGYTF. The CDR3 nucleotides read TGTGCCAGCAGTGCCGAGCTGGCCTATGGCTACACCTTC.

This clone appeared a few times. This sequence joins TRBV7-6 and TRBJ2-7, with D tentatively TRBD2 (5 bases). V was shortened by 1 base and J by 5 bases, with 12 bases between the two germline ends. CDR1 is SGHVS, CDR2 FNYEAQ, per germline. This CDR3 has 14 residues. In DNA form, the CDR3 reads TGTGCCAGCAGCTTAGTCGCGGGCGTACACGAGCAGTACTTC. This codes for CASSLVAGVHEQYF.

The V gene is TRBV11-2, the J gene TRBJ2-7; 7 positions agree with TRBD1. The V segment lost 6 bases and the J segment 5 bases; nucleotides outside the gene matches: 10. This CDR3 is 14 amino acids long. In germline, CDR1 is SGHAT, CDR2 FQNNGV. This chain's CDR3 is CASSTGDQIDEQYF. The CDR3 nucleotides are TGTGCCAGCAGTACAGGGGATCAGATAGACGAGCAGTACTTC.

The chain is built from TRBV25-1 and TRBJ1-5; no clear D. The germline CDR1 and CDR2 sequences are MGHDK and SYGVNS. Trimming shortened V by 8 bases and J by 7 bases, and 12 bases separated the two germline ends. The CDR3 loop spans 12 amino acids. The CDR3 sequence: CASQIGRQPQHF. The CDR3 DNA reads as TGTGCCAGCCAGATCGGTCGGCAGCCCCAGCATTTT.

On this clone itself: The same CDR3 is also encoded by other DNA sequences in this sample. The genes are TRBV20-1 and TRBJ2-2; the D is unclear. The CDR3 length is 11 residues. The V gene's germline CDR1 is DFQATT and CDR2 SNEGSKA (reference sequence). V gave up 4 bases and J gave up 5 bases, with 5 bases separating them. The CDR3 spells CSAKGTGELFF. CDR3 coding DNA: TGCAGTGCTAAGGGTACCGGGGAGCTGTTTTTT.

The V gene is TRBV13, the J gene TRBJ2-6; TRBD1 matches at 7 bases. The ends lost 4 bases at V and 2 bases at J; junction bases unmatched: 5. Germline CDR1 and CDR2: PRHDT and FYEKMQ (reference sequence). The CDR3 is 16 residues long. The CDR3 DNA reads TGTGCCAGCAGCTCATTTGACAGGGCTGGGGCCAACGTCCTGACTTTC. It specifies CASSSFDRAGANVLTF. The full variable domain, rest sourced from reference TRBV13 and TRBJ2-6, is AAGVIQSPRHLIKEKRETATLKCYPIPRHDTVYWYQQGPGQDPQFLISFYEKMQSDKGSIPDRFSAQQFSDYHSELNMSSLELGDSALYFCASSSFDRAGANVLTFGAGSRLTVL.

The V call is TRBV5-1, the J call TRBJ2-7, with no clear D. Trimming took off 7 bases at V and 1 base at J, with 9 bases between the two ends. CDR1 is SGHRS, CDR2 YFSETQ, per germline. CDR3 length: 12 amino acids. CDR3 protein: CASYRVSYEQYF. DNA of the CDR3: TGCGCCAGCTATAGGGTATCCTACGAGCAGTACTTC.

In its sample, this clone was seen a few times. This chain uses TRBV15 with TRBJ2-1; the D call may be TRBD1 or TRBD2 (5 bases each). Per germline, CDR1 LNHNV and CDR2 YYDKDF (reference sequence). The V end lost 5 bases, the J end lost 2 bases, and 16 bases lay between the germline ends. This CDR3 spans 16 amino acids. In DNA, the CDR3 is TGTGCCACCAGCCTCTCCGGGACCAGAGCCTACAATGAGCAGTTCTTC. Its translation is CATSLSGTRAYNEQFF.

This clone was seen once. The rearrangement uses TRBV9 and TRBJ2-3; TRBD2 aligns across 10 bases. CDR3 length: 15 residues. Trimming removed 0 bases from V and 4 bases from J; junction bases left unmatched: 2. Germline-derived CDR1 and CDR2 are SGDLS and YYNGEE. The CDR3 loop is CASSVVLAGSDTQYF. The CDR3 DNA is TGTGCCAGCAGCGTAGTACTAGCGGGGTCAGATACGCAGTATTTT. The variable domain in full, completed from reference TRBV9 and TRBJ2-3, reads DSGVTQTPKHLITATGQRVTLRCSPRSGDLSVYWYQQSLDQGLQFLIQYYNGEERAKGNILERFSAQQFPDLHSELNLSSLELGDSALYFCASSVVLAGSDTQYFGPGTRLTVL.

The rearrangement joins TRBV5-1 to TRBJ2-3, with D maybe TRBD2 (6 bases). The length of the CDR3 is 16 residues. Per germline, CDR1 SGHRS and CDR2 YFSETQ. V dropped 4 bases and J dropped 1 base, with 16 bases sitting between them. In nucleotides, the CDR3 is TGCGCCAGCAGCCCTCAAACTAGCAGTCGCACAGATACGCAGTATTTT. Encoded protein: CASSPQTSSRTDTQYF. The whole variable domain, remainder taken from reference TRBV5-1 and TRBJ2-3, is KAGVTQTPRYLIKTRGQQVTLSCSPISGHRSVSWYQQTPGQGLQFLFEYFSETQRNKGNFPGRFSGRQFSNSRSEMNVSTLELGDSALYLCASSPQTSSRTDTQYFGPGTRLTVL.

The J gene is TRBJ2-1, the V gene TRBV7-6, with TRBD2 matching over 11 bases. V gave up 4 bases and J gave up 5 bases; unmatched junction bases: 7. Germline-derived CDR1 and CDR2 are SGHVS and FNYEAQ. This CDR3 has 16 residues. The CDR3 nucleotides read TGTGCCAGCAGCTCGCTGGTAGCGGGAGGGGACAATGAGCAGTTCTTC. It yields the protein CASSSLVAGGDNEQFF.

This clone has a handful of counts. This sequence joins TRBV18 and TRBJ2-3; 7 bases map to TRBD1. Germline CDR1 reads KGHSH; CDR2 reads LQKENI. V was pared by 0 bases and J by 1 base, with 4 bases of the junction left unmatched. CDR3 length equals 16 residues. This chain's CDR3 is CASSPPTGLGTDTQYF. Written as DNA, the CDR3 is TGTGCCAGCTCACCACCGACAGGGCTAGGCACAGATACGCAGTATTTT.

CDR3 amino acids: CASSLNHRGLVENSPLHF. CDR3 coding DNA: TGCGCCAGCAGCCTCAATCACAGGGGGCTGGTCGAGAATTCACCCCTCCACTTT. V gene TRBV5-1 combines with J gene TRBJ1-6; 9 bases fit TRBD1. Per germline, CDR1 SGHRS and CDR2 YFSETQ. J lost 7 bases, V lost 4 bases, and 15 bases had no gene match. This CDR3 contains 18 residues. Using reference TRBV5-1 and TRBJ1-6 for the parts outside the CDR3, the full variable domain is KAGVTQTPRYLIKTRGQQVTLSCSPISGHRSVSWYQQTPGQGLQFLFEYFSETQRNKGNFPGRFSGRQFSNSRSEMNVSTLELGDSALYLCASSLNHRGLVENSPLHFGNGTRLTVT.

The gene calls are TRBV25-1 and TRBJ2-3; 9 bases match TRBD2. V lost 3 bases to trimming and J lost 5 bases; unmatched junction nucleotides: 9. CDR1 is MGHDK, CDR2 SYGVNS, per germline. The CDR3 has 16 amino acids. The chain's CDR3 is CASSDPSREGLDTQYF. The CDR3 bases are TGTGCCAGCAGTGACCCGTCGCGGGAGGGCTTAGATACGCAGTATTTT.

This clone was counted a few times. This CDR3 reads CASSLLLRQLFF. The CDR3 DNA reads as TGTGCCAGCAGCCTACTCTTGCGGCAGCTCTTCTTC. The V and J genes are TRBV4-2 and TRBJ2-1, with D unclear. This CDR3 comprises 12 residues. Trimming took 4 bases from V and 16 from J, leaving 17 bases between them. Looked up from germline, CDR1 is LGHNA and CDR2 is YNFKEQ.

The V call is TRBV27, the J call TRBJ1-4; D may be TRBD1 (5 bases). The CDR3 is 17 amino acids. The V gene lost 2 bases and the J gene lost 8 bases, with 21 bases spanning the gap. Germline lookup yields CDR1 MNHEY and CDR2 SMNVEV (reference sequence). The CDR3 sequence: CASSLGIGLQWGEKLFF. In DNA form, the CDR3 reads TGTGCCAGCAGTTTAGGTATTGGCCTCCAATGGGGCGAAAAACTGTTTTTT. The full variable domain, in which reference TRBV27 and TRBJ1-4 provide the parts outside the CDR3, is EAQVTQNPRYLITVTGKKLTVTCSQNMNHEYMSWYRQDPGLGLRQIYYSMNVEVTDKGDVPEGYKVSRKEKRNFPLILESPSPNQTSLYFCASSLGIGLQWGEKLFFGSGTQLSVL.

This clone was detected once. The rearrangement joins TRBV9 to TRBJ2-1, with D tentatively TRBD1 (6 bases). The CDR3 totals 12 residues. From germline, CDR1 is SGDLS and CDR2 YYNGEE. V was trimmed by 3 bases and J by 7 bases, leaving 8 bases between them. CDR3 nucleotides: TGTGCCAGCAGCGCACAGGGTAATGAGCAGTTCTTC. Translating it yields CASSAQGNEQFF.

This clone was counted only a few times. The chain uses TRBV19 and TRBJ1-5; 7 bases align to TRBD1. V dropped 3 bases and J dropped 1; count of bases not matched to a gene: 6. The CDR3 runs 16 residues. From germline, CDR1 is LNHDA and CDR2 SQIVND (reference sequence). CDR3 nucleotide sequence: TGTGCCAGTAGTATCCTTACAGGGGTAAGCAATCAGCCCCAGCATTTT. Protein: CASSILTGVSNQPQHF.